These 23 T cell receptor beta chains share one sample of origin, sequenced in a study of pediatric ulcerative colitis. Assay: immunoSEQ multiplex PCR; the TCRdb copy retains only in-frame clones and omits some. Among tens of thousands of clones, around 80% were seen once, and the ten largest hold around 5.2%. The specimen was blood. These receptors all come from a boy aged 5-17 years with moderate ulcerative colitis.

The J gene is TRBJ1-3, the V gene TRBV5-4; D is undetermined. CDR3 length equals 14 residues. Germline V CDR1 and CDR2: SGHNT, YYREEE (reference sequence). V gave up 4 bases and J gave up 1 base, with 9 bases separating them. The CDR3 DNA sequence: TGTGCCAGCAGCCTGGGTGATTCTGGAAACACCATATATTTT. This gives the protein CASSLGDSGNTIYF.

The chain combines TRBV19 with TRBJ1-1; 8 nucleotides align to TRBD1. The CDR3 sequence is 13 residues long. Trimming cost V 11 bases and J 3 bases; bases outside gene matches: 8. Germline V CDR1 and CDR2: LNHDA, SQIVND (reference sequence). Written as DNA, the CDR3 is TGTGCCGTAGCCTACAGGGGGTACACTGAAGCTTTCTTT. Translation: CAVAYRGYTEAFF.

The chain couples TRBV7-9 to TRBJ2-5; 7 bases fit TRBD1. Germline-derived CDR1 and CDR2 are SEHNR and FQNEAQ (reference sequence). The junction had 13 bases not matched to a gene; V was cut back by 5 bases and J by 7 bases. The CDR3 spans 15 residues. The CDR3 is CASSPRGGTETTQYF. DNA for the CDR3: TGTGCCAGCAGCCCCCGAGGTGGGACAGAGACGACCCAGTACTTC. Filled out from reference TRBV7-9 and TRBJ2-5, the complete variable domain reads DTGVSQNPRHKITKRGQNVTFRCDPISEHNRLYWYRQTLGQGPEFLTYFQNEAQLEKSRLLSDRFSAERPKGSFSTLEIQRTEQGDSAMYLCASSPRGGTETTQYFGPGTRLLVL.

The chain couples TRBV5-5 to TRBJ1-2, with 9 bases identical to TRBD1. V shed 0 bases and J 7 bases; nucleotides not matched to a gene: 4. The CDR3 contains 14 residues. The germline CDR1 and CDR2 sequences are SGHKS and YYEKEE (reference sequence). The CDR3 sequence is CASSLETGGLGYTF. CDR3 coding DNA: TGTGCCAGCAGCTTGGAAACAGGGGGCCTTGGCTACACCTTC. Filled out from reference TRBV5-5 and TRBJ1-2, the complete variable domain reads DAGVTQSPTHLIKTRGQQVTLRCSPISGHKSVSWYQQVLGQGPQFIFQYYEKEERGRGNFPDRFSARQFPNYSSELNVNALLLGDSALYLCASSLETGGLGYTFGSGTRLTVV.

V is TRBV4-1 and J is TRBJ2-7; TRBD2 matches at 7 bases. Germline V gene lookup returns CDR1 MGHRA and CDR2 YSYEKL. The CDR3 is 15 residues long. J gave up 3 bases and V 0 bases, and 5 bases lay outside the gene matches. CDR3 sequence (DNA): TGCGCCAGCAGCCAAGATCCGGGACTACACTACGAGCAGTACTTC. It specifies CASSQDPGLHYEQYF.

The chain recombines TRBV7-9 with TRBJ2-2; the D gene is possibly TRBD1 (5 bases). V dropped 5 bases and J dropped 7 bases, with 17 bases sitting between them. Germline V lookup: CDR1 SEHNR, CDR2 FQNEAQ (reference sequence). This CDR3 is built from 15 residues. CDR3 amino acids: CASSPQETHDGELFF. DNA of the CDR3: TGTGCCAGCAGCCCACAGGAAACCCATGACGGGGAGCTGTTTTTT. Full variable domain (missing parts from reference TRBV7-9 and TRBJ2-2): DTGVSQNPRHKITKRGQNVTFRCDPISEHNRLYWYRQTLGQGPEFLTYFQNEAQLEKSRLLSDRFSAERPKGSFSTLEIQRTEQGDSAMYLCASSPQETHDGELFFGEGSRLTVL.

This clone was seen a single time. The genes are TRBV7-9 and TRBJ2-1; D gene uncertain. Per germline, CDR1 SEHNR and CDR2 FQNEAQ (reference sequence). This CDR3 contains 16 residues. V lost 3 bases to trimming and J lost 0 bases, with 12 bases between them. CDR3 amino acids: CASSFVGGSSYNEQFF. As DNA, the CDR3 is TGTGCCAGCAGCTTTGTTGGCGGAAGCTCCTACAATGAGCAGTTCTTC.

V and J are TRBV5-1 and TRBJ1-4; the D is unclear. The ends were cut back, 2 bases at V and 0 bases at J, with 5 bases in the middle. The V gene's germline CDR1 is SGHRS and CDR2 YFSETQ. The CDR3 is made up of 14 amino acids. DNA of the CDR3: TGCGCCAGCAGCTTTTCTGCAACTAATGAAAAACTGTTTTTT. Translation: CASSFSATNEKLFF. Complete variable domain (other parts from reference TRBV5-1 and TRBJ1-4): KAGVTQTPRYLIKTRGQQVTLSCSPISGHRSVSWYQQTPGQGLQFLFEYFSETQRNKGNFPGRFSGRQFSNSRSEMNVSTLELGDSALYLCASSFSATNEKLFFGSGTQLSVL.

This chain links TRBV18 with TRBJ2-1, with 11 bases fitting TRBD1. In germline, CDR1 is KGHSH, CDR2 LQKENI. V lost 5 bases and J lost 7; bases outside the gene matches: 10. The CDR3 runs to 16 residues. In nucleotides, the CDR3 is TGTGCCAGCTCATCTAACCCGGGACAGGGGGTGAATGAGCAGTTCTTC. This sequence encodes CASSSNPGQGVNEQFF.

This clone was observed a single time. The CDR3 DNA follows: TGTGCCAGCTCACCTCCCGACAGGGGGCCGGACTCCTACAATGAGCAGTTCTTC. This gives the protein CASSPPDRGPDSYNEQFF. This rearrangement joins TRBV18 to TRBJ2-1; 10 bases are a match to TRBD1. Germline V gene data show CDR1 as KGHSH and CDR2 as LQKENI. Losses at the gene ends were 3 bases for V and 0 bases for J; bases not matched to a gene: 8. This CDR3 spans 18 amino acids. The complete variable domain, with remaining parts taken from reference TRBV18 and TRBJ2-1, reads NAGVMQNPRHLVRRRGQEARLRCSPMKGHSHVYWYRQLPEEGLKFMVYLQKENIIDESGMPKERFSAEFPKEGPSILRIQQVVRGDSAAYFCASSPPDRGPDSYNEQFFGPGTRLTVL.

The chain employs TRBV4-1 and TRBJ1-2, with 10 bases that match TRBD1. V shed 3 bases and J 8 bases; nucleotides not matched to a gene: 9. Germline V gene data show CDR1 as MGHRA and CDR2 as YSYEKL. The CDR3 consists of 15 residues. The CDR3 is CASSQRAGTGDGYTF. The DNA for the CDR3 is TGCGCCAGCAGCCAGAGAGCCGGGACAGGGGACGGCTACACCTTC.

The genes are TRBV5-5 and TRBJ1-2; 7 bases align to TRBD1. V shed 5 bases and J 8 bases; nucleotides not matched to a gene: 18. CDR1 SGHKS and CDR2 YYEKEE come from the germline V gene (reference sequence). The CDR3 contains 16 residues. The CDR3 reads CASSKTQGPSGPGYTF. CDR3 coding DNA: TGTGCCAGCAGTAAAACACAGGGGCCCTCCGGTCCAGGCTACACCTTC.

The DNA for the CDR3 is TGCGCCAGCAGCCCCCGGATTGGGCGCGAGCAGTTCTTC. This sequence encodes CASSPRIGREQFF. The chain joins TRBV4-1 to TRBJ2-1; D remains ambiguous. The CDR3 consists of 13 residues. V was cut by 4 bases and J by 10 bases, with 14 bases left in between. Germline CDR1 reads MGHRA; CDR2 reads YSYEKL.

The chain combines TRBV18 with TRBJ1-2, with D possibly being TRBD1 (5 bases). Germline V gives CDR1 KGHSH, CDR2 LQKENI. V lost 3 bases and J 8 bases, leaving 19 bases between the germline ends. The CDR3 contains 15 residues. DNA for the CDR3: TGTGCCAGCTCACCGTATTCCCAGGGAGCGGGAGGCTACACCTTC. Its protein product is CASSPYSQGAGGYTF.

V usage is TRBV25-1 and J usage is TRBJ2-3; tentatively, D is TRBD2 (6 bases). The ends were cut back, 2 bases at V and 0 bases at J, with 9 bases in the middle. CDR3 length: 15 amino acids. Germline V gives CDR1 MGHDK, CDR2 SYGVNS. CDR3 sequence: CASSEMTSSTDTQYF. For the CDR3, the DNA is TGTGCCAGCAGTGAAATGACTAGTAGCACAGATACGCAGTATTTT. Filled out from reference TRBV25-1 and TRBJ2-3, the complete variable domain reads EADIYQTPRYLVIGTGKKITLECSQTMGHDKMYWYQQDPGMELHLIHYSYGVNSTEKGDLSSESTVSRIRTEHFPLTLESARPSHTSQYLCASSEMTSSTDTQYFGPGTRLTVL.

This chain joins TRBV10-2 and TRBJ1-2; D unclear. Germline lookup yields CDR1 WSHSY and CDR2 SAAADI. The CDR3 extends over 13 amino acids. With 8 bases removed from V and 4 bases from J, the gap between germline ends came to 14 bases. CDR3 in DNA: TGCGCCAGCGGAAGGACGGCTACCTATGGCTACACCTTC. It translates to CASGRTATYGYTF.

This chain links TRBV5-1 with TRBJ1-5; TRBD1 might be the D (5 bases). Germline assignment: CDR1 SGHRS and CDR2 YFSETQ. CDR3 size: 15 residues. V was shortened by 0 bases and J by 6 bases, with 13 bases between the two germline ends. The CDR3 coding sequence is TGCGCCAGCAGCTTGGATTCGAGGGGAGGTCAGCCCCAGCATTTT. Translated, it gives CASSLDSRGGQPQHF.

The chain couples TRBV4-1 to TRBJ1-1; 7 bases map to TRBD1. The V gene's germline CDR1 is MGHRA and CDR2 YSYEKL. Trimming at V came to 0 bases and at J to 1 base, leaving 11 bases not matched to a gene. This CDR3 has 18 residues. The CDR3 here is CASSQDFRETGKNTEAFF. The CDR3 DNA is TGCGCCAGCAGCCAAGATTTCCGAGAGACAGGGAAGAACACTGAAGCTTTCTTT.

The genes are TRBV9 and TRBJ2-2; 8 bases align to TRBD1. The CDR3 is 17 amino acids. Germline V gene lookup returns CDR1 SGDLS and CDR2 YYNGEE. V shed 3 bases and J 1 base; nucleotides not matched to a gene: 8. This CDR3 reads CASSERAGTGNTGELFF. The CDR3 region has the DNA TGTGCCAGCAGCGAAAGGGCCGGGACAGGGAACACCGGGGAGCTGTTTTTT.

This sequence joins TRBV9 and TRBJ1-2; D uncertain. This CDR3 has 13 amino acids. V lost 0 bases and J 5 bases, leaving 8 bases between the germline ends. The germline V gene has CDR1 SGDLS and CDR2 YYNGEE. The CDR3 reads CASSVGQRYGYTF. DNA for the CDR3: TGTGCCAGCAGCGTAGGGCAGAGATATGGCTACACCTTC.

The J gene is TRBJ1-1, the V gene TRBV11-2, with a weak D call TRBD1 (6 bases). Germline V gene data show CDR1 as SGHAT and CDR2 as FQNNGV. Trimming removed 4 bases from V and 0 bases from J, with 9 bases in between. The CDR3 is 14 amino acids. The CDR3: CASSSGQLNTEAFF. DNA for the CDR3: TGTGCCAGCAGCTCAGGACAGTTGAACACTGAAGCTTTCTTT.

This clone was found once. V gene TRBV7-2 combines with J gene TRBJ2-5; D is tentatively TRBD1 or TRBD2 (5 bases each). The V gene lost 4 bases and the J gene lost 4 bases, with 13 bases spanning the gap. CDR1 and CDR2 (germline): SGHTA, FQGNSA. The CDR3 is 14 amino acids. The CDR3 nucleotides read TGTGCCAGCAGCTCAACAAGGGGACGAGAGACCCAGTACTTC. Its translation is CASSSTRGRETQYF.

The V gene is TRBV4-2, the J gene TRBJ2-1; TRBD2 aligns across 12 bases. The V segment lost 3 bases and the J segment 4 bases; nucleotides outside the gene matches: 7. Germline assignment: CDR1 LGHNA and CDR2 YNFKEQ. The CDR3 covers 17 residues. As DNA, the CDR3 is TGTGCCAGCAGCCAGACTAGCGGGAGTACGGTGTACAATGAGCAGTTCTTC. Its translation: CASSQTSGSTVYNEQFF.